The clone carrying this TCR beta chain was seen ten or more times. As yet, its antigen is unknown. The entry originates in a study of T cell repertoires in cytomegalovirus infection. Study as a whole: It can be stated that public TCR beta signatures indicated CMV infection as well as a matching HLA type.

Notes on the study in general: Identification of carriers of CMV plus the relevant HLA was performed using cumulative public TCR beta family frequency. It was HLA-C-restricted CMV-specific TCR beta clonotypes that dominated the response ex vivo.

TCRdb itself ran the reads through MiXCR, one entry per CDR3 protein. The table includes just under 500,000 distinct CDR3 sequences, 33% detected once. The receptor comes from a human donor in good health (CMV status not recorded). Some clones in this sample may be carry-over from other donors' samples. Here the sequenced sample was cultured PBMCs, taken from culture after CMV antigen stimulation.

The chain's CDR3 is CASSSPGTGANVLTF. The CDR3 bases are TGTGCCAGCAGCTCCCCGGGTACTGGGGCCAACGTCCTGACTTTC. The V and J genes are TRBV7-2 and TRBJ2-6, with D unresolved. Germline loops: CDR1 SGHTA, CDR2 FQGNSA. V shed 4 bases and J shed 2 bases, with 9 bases lying between them. The CDR3 is 15 amino acids. Combining the CDR3 with reference TRBV7-2 and TRBJ2-6 gives the whole variable domain GAGVSQSPSNKVTEKGKDVELRCDPISGHTALYWYRQSLGQGLEFLIYFQGNSAPDKSGLPSDRFSAERTGGSVSTLTIQRTQQEDSAVYLCASSSPGTGANVLTFGAGSRLTVL.